The 4 T cell receptor beta chains listed next were all sequenced from one sample in a study of T cell responses to AZD1222 COVID-19 vaccine. Repertoires were generated with immunoSEQ multiplex PCR, while TCRdb's copy carries only in-frame clones and drops some. The data contain roughly 40,000 clones, over 60% of them singletons. This sample comprised peripheral blood, obtained on day 0 of AZD1222 vaccination. Receptor source: an adult in good health.

This chain connects TRBV28 to TRBJ1-1; weak D call: TRBD1 (5 bases). V gave up 4 bases and J gave up 1 base, with 10 bases separating them. The CDR3 covers 14 residues. Looked up from germline, CDR1 is MDHEN and CDR2 is SYDVKM. CDR3 sequence reads: CASSWGGANTEAFF. The CDR3 DNA reads as TGTGCCAGCAGTTGGGGAGGGGCGAACACTGAAGCTTTCTTT.

This sequence joins TRBV28 and TRBJ1-2; tentative D call: TRBD1 (5 bases). This CDR3 spans 16 amino acids. V was clipped by 5 bases and J by 0 bases, with 16 bases between them. Germline CDR1 MDHEN, CDR2 SYDVKM. This chain's CDR3 is CASSARGGKANYGYTF. The CDR3 bases are TGTGCCAGCAGTGCGCGGGGGGGGAAAGCTAACTATGGCTACACCTTC.

The rearrangement uses TRBV7-9 and TRBJ1-4; no reliable D call. CDR1 and CDR2 (germline): SEHNR, FQNEAQ (reference sequence). This CDR3 spans 14 amino acids. The V end lost 5 bases, the J end lost 8 bases, and 15 bases lay between the germline ends. Written as DNA, the CDR3 is TGTGCCAGCAGCAACGGTCCCCACAGCGAAAAACTGTTTTTT. Its protein product is CASSNGPHSEKLFF.

The V gene is TRBV10-1, the J gene TRBJ1-1; D call uncertain. The CDR3 runs to 13 residues. V lost 7 bases, J lost 1 base, and 10 bases lay in between. Germline V gene sequence: CDR1 WNHNN, CDR2 SYGVQD (reference sequence). The CDR3 DNA sequence: TGCGCCAGCAAGGGTCCGACGAACACTGAAGCTTTCTTT. It codes for CASKGPTNTEAFF.